The text below deals with one T cell receptor beta chain. Its antigen remains unidentified. This sample is part of a study of T-cell memory formation after mild COVID-19. For the study at large: Largely, the TCR clusters proved donor specific.

The authors produced TCR alpha and TCR beta cDNA libraries with sample barcodes and UMIs by 5'RACE using constant-segment primers. One entry per CDR3 protein, called by TCRdb with MiXCR from the 5' RACE reads. The data contain around 340,000 distinct CDR3 sequences, 20% to 25% of them seen just once; the ten biggest clones take up around 13%. The ends lost 5 bases at V and 5 bases at J; junction bases unmatched: 7. The CDR3 extends over 15 amino acids. The germline CDR1 and CDR2 sequences are KGHDR and SFDVKD. Findings and limits, study-wide: In second-wave clones peaking day 37, SARS-CoV-2 specificity remained unconfirmed. Clones that contracted from day 15 to 85 were balanced CD4/CD8, while later expanders leaned CD4+.

Material for sequencing was PBMCs or a T cell subset sorted from them (not recorded which). The V call is TRBV24-1, the J call TRBJ2-3; 9 nucleotides line up with TRBD2. This receptor was taken from an adult woman who had mild COVID-19 (a few samples of this study predate the infection). Cell type and time point are not known. The CDR3 coding sequence is TGTGCCACCAGTGCCACTAGCGGGCAGGGAGATACGCAGTATTTT. Residues: CATSATSGQGDTQYF.